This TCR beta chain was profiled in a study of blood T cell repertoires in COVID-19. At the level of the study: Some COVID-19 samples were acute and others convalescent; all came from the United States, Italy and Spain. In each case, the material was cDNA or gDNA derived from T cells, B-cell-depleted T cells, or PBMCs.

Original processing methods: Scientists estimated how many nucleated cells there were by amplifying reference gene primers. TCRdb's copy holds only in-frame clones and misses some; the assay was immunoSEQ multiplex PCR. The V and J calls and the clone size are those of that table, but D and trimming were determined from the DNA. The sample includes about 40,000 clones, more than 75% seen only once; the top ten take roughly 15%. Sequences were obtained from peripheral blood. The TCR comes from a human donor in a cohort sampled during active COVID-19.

CDR3 amino acids: CASSPGLAVDEQFF. CDR3 nucleotide sequence: TGTGCCAGCAGCCCGGGACTAGCAGTCGATGAGCAGTTCTTC. The chain uses TRBV11-3 and TRBJ2-1; 9 nucleotides agree with TRBD2. Trimming cost V 5 bases and J 8 bases; bases outside gene matches: 7. The CDR3 contains 14 residues. CDR1 is SGHNT, CDR2 YENEEA, per germline.